This TCR beta chain derives from a study of TIL therapy for anti-PD-1-resistant metastatic lung cancer. Study background: Most patients had lung adenocarcinoma.

Points from the study as a whole: This highly selected cohort may not generalize to typical lung cancer patients.

The time point is: pre-treatment sample, taken before nivolumab and TIL therapy. The CDR3 contains 17 residues. Germline CDR1 SEHNR, CDR2 FQNEAQ (reference sequence). The V and J ends lost 1 base and 1 base, in that order; junction bases with no gene match: 9. The libraries were made with immunoSEQ v3. Libraries were sequenced to 1.5 million to 2 million read pairs (survey) or about 5-6 million (deep). Here immunoSEQ multiplex PCR was the method, and the copy in TCRdb shows in-frame clones only, minus some. The top ten hold less than 8% of the sample, which has about 60,000 clones, under 75% seen once. Notes on this clone: Antigen specificity is unknown.

This clonotype was sampled from a person aged 30 to 80 with non-small cell lung cancer. The chain employs TRBV7-9 and TRBJ2-7; 8 positions match TRBD2. Material: blood, obtained at baseline. CDR3 in amino acids: CASSLGGGTSPSYEQYF. CDR3 DNA sequence: TGTGCCAGCAGCTTAGGGGGCGGGACTAGTCCGTCCTACGAGCAGTACTTC.